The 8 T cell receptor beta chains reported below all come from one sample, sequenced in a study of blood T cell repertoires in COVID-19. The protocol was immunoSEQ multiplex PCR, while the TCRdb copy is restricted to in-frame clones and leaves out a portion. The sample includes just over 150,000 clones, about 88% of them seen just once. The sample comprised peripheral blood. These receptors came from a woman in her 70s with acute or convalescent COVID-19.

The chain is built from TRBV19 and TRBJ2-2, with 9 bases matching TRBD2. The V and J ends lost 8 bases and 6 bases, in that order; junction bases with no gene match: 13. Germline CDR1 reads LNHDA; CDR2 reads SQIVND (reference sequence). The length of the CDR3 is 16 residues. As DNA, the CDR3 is TGTGCCAGTGCCGGACAGCGGGGGGCTCCTCCCGGGGAGCTGTTTTTT. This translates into CASAGQRGAPPGELFF.

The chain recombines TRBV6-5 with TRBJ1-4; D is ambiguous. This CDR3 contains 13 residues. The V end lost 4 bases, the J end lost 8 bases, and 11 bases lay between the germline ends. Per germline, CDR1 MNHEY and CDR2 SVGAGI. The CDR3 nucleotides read TGTGCCAGCAGTTCGGTAGTAAGAGAAAAACTGTTTTTT. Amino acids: CASSSVVREKLFF.

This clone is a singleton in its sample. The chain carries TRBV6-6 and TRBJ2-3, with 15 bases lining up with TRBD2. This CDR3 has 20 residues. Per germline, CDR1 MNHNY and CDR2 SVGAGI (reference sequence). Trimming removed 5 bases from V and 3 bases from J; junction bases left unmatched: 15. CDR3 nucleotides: TGTGCCAGCAGTCCTTGGACTAGCGGGGGGGCCCATTATAATACAGATACGCAGTATTTT. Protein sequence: CASSPWTSGGAHYNTDTQYF.

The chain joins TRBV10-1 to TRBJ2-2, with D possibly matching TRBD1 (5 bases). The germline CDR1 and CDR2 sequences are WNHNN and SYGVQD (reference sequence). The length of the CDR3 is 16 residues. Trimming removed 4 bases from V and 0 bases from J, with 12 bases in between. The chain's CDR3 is CASSGQSLSNTGELFF. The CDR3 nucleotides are TGCGCCAGCAGTGGACAGTCTTTATCGAACACCGGGGAGCTGTTTTTT.

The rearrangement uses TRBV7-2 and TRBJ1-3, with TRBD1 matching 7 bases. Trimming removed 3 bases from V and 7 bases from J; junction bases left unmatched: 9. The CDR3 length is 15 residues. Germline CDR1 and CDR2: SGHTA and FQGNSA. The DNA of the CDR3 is TGTGCCAGCAGCTTGACAGGGACACAAGGGAACACCATATATTTT. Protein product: CASSLTGTQGNTIYF.

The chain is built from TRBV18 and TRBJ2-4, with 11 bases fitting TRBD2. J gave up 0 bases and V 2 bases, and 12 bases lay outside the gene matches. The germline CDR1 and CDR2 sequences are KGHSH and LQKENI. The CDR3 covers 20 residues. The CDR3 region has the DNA TGTGCCAGCTCACCATGGATAGCGGGGGGGCCTACGATAGCCAAAAACATTCAGTACTTC. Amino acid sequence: CASSPWIAGGPTIAKNIQYF.

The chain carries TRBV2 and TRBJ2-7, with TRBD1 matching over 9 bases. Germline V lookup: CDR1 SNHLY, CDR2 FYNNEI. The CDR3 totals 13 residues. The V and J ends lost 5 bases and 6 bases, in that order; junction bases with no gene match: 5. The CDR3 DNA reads TGTGCCAGCAGTTACAGGGGGCGCGGCGAGCAGTACGTC. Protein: CASSYRGRGEQYV.

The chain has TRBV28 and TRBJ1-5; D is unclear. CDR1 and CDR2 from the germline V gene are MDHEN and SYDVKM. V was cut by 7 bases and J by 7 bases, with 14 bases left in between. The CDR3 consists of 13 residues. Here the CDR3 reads CASNNVFSQPQHF. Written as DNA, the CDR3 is TGTGCCAGCAATAACGTGTTTAGCCAGCCCCAGCATTTT. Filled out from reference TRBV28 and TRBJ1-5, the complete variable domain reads DVKVTQSSRYLVKRTGEKVFLECVQDMDHENMFWYRQDPGLGLRLIYFSYDVKMKEKGDIPEGYSVSREKKERFSLILESASTNQTSMYLCASNNVFSQPQHFGDGTRLSIL.